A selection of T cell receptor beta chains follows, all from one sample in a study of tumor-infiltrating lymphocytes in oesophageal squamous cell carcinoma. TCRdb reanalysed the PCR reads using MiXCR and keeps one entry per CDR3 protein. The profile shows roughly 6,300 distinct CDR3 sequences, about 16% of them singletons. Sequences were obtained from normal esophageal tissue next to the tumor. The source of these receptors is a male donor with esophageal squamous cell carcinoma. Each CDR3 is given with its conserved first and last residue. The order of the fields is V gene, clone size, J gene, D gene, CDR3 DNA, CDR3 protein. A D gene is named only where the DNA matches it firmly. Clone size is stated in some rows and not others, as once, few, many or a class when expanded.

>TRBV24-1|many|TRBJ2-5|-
TGTGCCACCAGTGATCCAGGGGTTTCGGAGACCCAGTACTTC
CATSDPGVSETQYF
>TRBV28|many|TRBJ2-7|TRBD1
TGTGCCAGCAGTGCACCCGGGACAGGGGGCAGGGAGCAGTACTTC
CASSAPGTGGREQYF
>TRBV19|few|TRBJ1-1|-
TGTGCCAGTAGTATGGGCGTTGGCACTGAAGCTTTCTTT
CASSMGVGTEAFF
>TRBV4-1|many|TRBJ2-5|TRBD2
TGCGCCAGCAGCCAAGAACTAGCGGGGGGGCTCAAGACCCAGTACTTC
CASSQELAGGLKTQYF
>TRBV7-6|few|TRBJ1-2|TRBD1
TGTGCCAGCAGCTTAGTGGACAGGGAGGGCTATGGCTACACCTTC
CASSLVDREGYGYTF
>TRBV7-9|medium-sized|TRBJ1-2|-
TGTGCCAGCAGCCCCCAAGTAGGGGGAGACGGCTACACCTTC
CASSPQVGGDGYTF
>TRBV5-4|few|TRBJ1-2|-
TGTGCCAGCAGCCCTGGACGGGAAACCTATGGCTACACCTTC
CASSPGRETYGYTF
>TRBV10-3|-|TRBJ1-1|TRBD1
TGTGCCATCAGTGACTCCGGGACAGAGAACACTGAAGCTTTCTTT
CAISDSGTENTEAFF
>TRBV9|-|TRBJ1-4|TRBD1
TGTGCCAGCAGCGTAGCAGGGGGCGCGGGTGAAAAACTGTTTTTT
CASSVAGGAGEKLFF
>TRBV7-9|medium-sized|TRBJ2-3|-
TGTGCCAGCACCCAACGGCGCACAGATACGCAGTATTTT
CASTQRRTDTQYF
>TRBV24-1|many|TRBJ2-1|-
TGTGCCGTGGGGATTTACAATGAGCAGTTCTTC
CAVGIYNEQFF
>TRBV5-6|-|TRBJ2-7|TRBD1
TGTGCCAGCAGACTTCCGGGACAGCACTACAATGAGCAGTACTTC
CASRLPGQHYNEQYF
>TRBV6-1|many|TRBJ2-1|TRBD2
TGTGCCAGCCTAGCGGGGGCTAATGAGCAGTTCTTC
CASLAGANEQFF
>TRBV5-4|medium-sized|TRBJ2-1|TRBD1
TGTGCCAGCAGCAGGGACAGACGGGGTGACAATGAGCAGTTCTTC
CASSRDRRGDNEQFF
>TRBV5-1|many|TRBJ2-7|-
TGCGCCAGCAGCTTGGAGGGCAGGCACTCCTACGAGCAGTACTTC
CASSLEGRHSYEQYF
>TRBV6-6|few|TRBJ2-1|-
TGTGCCAGTGACGATCTCAGCTCCTACAATGAGCAGTTCTTC
CASDDLSSYNEQFF
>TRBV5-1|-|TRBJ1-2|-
TGCGCCAGCAGCTTGGTAAGGGGTTATGGCTACACCTTC
CASSLVRGYGYTF
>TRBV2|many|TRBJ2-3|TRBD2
TGTGCCAGCAGTGTAACCACCGGGCGGGGGGCCTCAGATACGCAGTATTTT
CASSVTTGRGASDTQYF
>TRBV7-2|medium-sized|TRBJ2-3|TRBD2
TGTGCCAGCAGCTTACCCCTGGGGGGGTGGGCAGATACGCAGTATTTT
CASSLPLGGWADTQYF
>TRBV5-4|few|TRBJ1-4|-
TGTGCCAGCAGCGTGGGGGGCGGTCGAACTAATGAAAAACTGTTTTTT
CASSVGGGRTNEKLFF
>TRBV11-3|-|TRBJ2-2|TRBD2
TGTGCCAGCAGCTCAGAGCGGGGCGACACCGGGGAGCTGTTTTTT
CASSSERGDTGELFF
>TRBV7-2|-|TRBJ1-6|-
TGTGCCAGGAGCCAAACAGGGTATAATTCACCCGGCGACTTT
CARSQTGYNSPGDF
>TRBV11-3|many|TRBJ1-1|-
TGTGCCAGCAGCTTAGATAGCGGGGGGGCTTTCTTT
CASSLDSGGAFF
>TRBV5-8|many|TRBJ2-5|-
TGTGCCAGCAGCTTGGGTTCGACGGCGGTGCAAGAGACCCAGTACTTC
CASSLGSTAVQETQYF
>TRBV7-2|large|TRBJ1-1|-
TGTGCCAGCAGCTTAAAGTCGGCAGGAGGCGGTGGAGAAGCTTTCTTT
CASSLKSAGGGGEAFF